A single sample is the source of the 25 T cell receptor beta chains below, sequenced in a study of T cell responses to AZD1222 COVID-19 vaccine. TCRdb's copy holds only in-frame clones and misses some; the assay was immunoSEQ multiplex PCR. The table shows more than 250,000 clones, with 80% to 95% occurring only once. Source: peripheral blood, taken on day 0 of AZD1222 vaccination. These receptor sequences come from an adult in good health.

This clone was seen only once. The chain has TRBV21-1 and TRBJ1-2. TRBV21-1 is listed as a pseudogene. This CDR3 is 12 amino acids long. CDR3 region: CAREVPNYGYTF. The CDR3 DNA reads TGTGCCAGGGAGGTACCTAACTATGGCTACACCTTC.

This clone showed up just once. This sequence joins TRBV28 and TRBJ2-7; 9 nucleotides match TRBD1. Germline trimming cut 5 bases from V and 1 base from J; bases unmatched to any gene: 9. The CDR3 sequence is 16 residues long. Germline V gene sequence: CDR1 MDHEN, CDR2 SYDVKM. The CDR3 here is CASSQLGTGNSYEQYF. CDR3 in DNA: TGTGCCAGCAGTCAGTTAGGGACAGGGAATTCCTACGAGCAGTACTTC. Using reference TRBV28 and TRBJ2-7 for the parts outside the CDR3, the full variable domain is DVKVTQSSRYLVKRTGEKVFLECVQDMDHENMFWYRQDPGLGLRLIYFSYDVKMKEKGDIPEGYSVSREKKERFSLILESASTNQTSMYLCASSQLGTGNSYEQYFGPGTRLTVT.

The J gene is TRBJ2-6, the V gene TRBV6-5; a possible D gene is TRBD2 (5 bases). CDR1 MNHEY and CDR2 SVGAGI come from the germline V gene. Trimming removed 2 bases from V and 4 bases from J, with 9 bases in between. The length of the CDR3 is 15 residues. CDR3: CASSYEGAGANVLTF. The CDR3 region has the DNA TGTGCCAGCAGTTACGAGGGCGCGGGGGCCAACGTCCTGACTTTC.

The rearrangement uses TRBV6-2 or TRBV6-3 and TRBJ1-2; D may be TRBD1 (5 bases). The CDR3 sequence is 15 residues long. V was cut by 0 bases and J by 2 bases, with 10 bases left in between. CDR1 and CDR2 from the germline V gene are MNHEY and SVGEGT. In DNA form, the CDR3 reads TGTGCCAGCAGTTACTCGAAAGGGGAGAACTATGGCTACACCTTC. Residues: CASSYSKGENYGYTF.

The chain combines TRBV10-1 with TRBJ2-1; TRBD2 aligns across 7 bases. CDR1 and CDR2 from the germline V gene are WNHNN and SYGVQD (reference sequence). Trimming cost V 4 bases and J 8 bases; bases outside gene matches: 8. CDR3 length: 14 residues. The CDR3 sequence: CASSGTSLTDEQFF. In DNA, the CDR3 is TGCGCCAGCAGTGGGACTAGTCTTACCGATGAGCAGTTCTTC.

J is TRBJ2-3 and V is TRBV9, with 7 bases identical to TRBD2. The CDR3 extends over 15 amino acids. The germline V gene encodes CDR1 SGDLS and CDR2 YYNGEE. Trimming removed 2 bases from V and 2 bases from J; junction bases left unmatched: 5. This CDR3 is CASSVGTTYTDTQYF. The CDR3, as DNA: TGTGCCAGCAGCGTCGGGACTACCTACACAGATACGCAGTATTTT.

J is TRBJ2-6 and V is TRBV4-3, with D hard to call. Germline values: CDR1 LGHNA, CDR2 YSLEER. V gave up 1 base and J gave up 2 bases, with 9 bases separating them. This CDR3 is built from 16 residues. Written as DNA, the CDR3 is TGCGCCAGCAGCCAAGGCCTGATCACTGGGGCCAACGTCCTGACTTTC. Its translation: CASSQGLITGANVLTF.

V is TRBV6-5 and J is TRBJ1-2; D not certain. This CDR3 has 13 amino acids. Germline V gene lookup returns CDR1 MNHEY and CDR2 SVGAGI. Trimming took 3 bases from V and 3 from J, leaving 8 bases between them. CDR3 sequence: CASSYERDYGYTF. In DNA form, the CDR3 reads TGTGCCAGCAGTTATGAGCGGGACTATGGCTACACCTTC.

V gene TRBV2 combines with J gene TRBJ2-2; tentatively, D is TRBD1 (5 bases). Germline CDR1 reads SNHLY; CDR2 reads FYNNEI. CDR3 length equals 14 residues. Trimming took 5 bases from V and 3 from J, leaving 10 bases between them. In DNA, the CDR3 is TGTGCCAGCAGTCTTACACAGGACACCGGGGAGCTGTTTTTT. This translates into CASSLTQDTGELFF.

This clone was detected once. The chain carries TRBV28 and TRBJ2-1, with 10 bases that match TRBD2. The CDR3 extends over 16 amino acids. Germline CDR1 and CDR2: MDHEN and SYDVKM. J was trimmed by 0 bases and V by 4 bases; bases with no gene match: 3. The CDR3 nucleotides read TGTGCCAGCAGTTCCCCTAGCGGGAGCTCCTACAATGAGCAGTTCTTC. This translates into CASSSPSGSSYNEQFF.

The chain links TRBV15 to TRBJ2-2, with no clear D. V lost 4 bases, J lost 5 bases, and 8 bases lay in between. This CDR3 contains 13 residues. Germline CDR1 reads LNHNV; CDR2 reads YYDKDF (reference sequence). CDR3 in DNA: TGTGCCACCAGCACAACACGGACCGGGGAGCTGTTTTTT. Translating gives CATSTTRTGELFF.

The chain is built from TRBV19 and TRBJ2-1, with TRBD1 matching 7 bases. Germline CDR1 and CDR2: LNHDA and SQIVND (reference sequence). The junction had 14 bases not matched to a gene; V was cut back by 5 bases and J by 1 base. The CDR3 is 18 amino acids. The CDR3 loop reads CASSPRTGRLISYNEQFF. CDR3 bases: TGTGCCAGTAGTCCAAGGACAGGACGATTAATTTCCTACAATGAGCAGTTCTTC.

V usage is TRBV20-1 and J usage is TRBJ1-2; D not resolved. Germline V gives CDR1 DFQATT, CDR2 SNEGSKA (reference sequence). V gave up 3 bases and J gave up 7 bases, with 9 bases separating them. The CDR3 has 11 residues. The DNA for the CDR3 is TGCAGTGCTAGCTCGGGAGGTGGCTACACCTTC. Translation gives CSASSGGGYTF.

V and J are TRBV7-9 and TRBJ2-6, with D unclear. V was shortened by 5 bases and J by 4 bases, with 15 bases between the two germline ends. CDR3 size: 16 residues. Germline assignment: CDR1 SEHNR and CDR2 FQNEAQ (reference sequence). The CDR3 loop is CASSPPPGTGANVLTF. In DNA, the CDR3 is TGTGCCAGCAGCCCCCCCCCGGGCACCGGGGCCAACGTCCTGACTTTC.

This clone has ten or more counts. This chain links TRBV7-9 with TRBJ2-5, with 10 nucleotides matching TRBD1. This CDR3 spans 15 amino acids. Germline V CDR1 and CDR2: SEHNR, FQNEAQ (reference sequence). With V trimmed by 6 bases and J by 3 bases, 7 bases remained unmatched. The CDR3 loop reads CASREGTGVKETQYF. The CDR3 DNA sequence: TGTGCCAGCAGAGAAGGGACAGGGGTTAAAGAGACCCAGTACTTC.

The chain has TRBV7-9 and TRBJ2-7, with TRBD2 identical over 8 bases. The CDR3 spans 17 residues. Germline V gene sequence: CDR1 SEHNR, CDR2 FQNEAQ (reference sequence). Trimming cost V 4 bases and J 0 bases; bases outside gene matches: 11. CDR3 residues: CASSSGLEAESSYEQYF. CDR3 sequence (DNA): TGTGCCAGCAGCTCGGGACTAGAGGCAGAGAGCTCCTACGAGCAGTACTTC.

The chain couples TRBV6-5 to TRBJ1-5; D not resolved. The CDR3 is made up of 13 amino acids. With 6 bases removed from V and 4 bases from J, the gap between germline ends came to 10 bases. CDR1 is MNHEY, CDR2 SVGAGI, per germline. CDR3 DNA: TGTGCCAGCAGCTGGACGGCAAATCAGCCCCAGCATTTT. Its protein product is CASSWTANQPQHF.

J is TRBJ2-3 and V is TRBV28; D is ambiguous. Germline assignment: CDR1 MDHEN and CDR2 SYDVKM. With 4 bases removed from V and 6 bases from J, the gap between germline ends came to 17 bases. The CDR3 covers 15 residues. Here the CDR3 reads CASSSLDVGSDTQYF. CDR3 bases: TGTGCCAGCAGTTCCCTAGACGTGGGGTCGGATACGCAGTATTTT. Using reference TRBV28 and TRBJ2-3 for the parts outside the CDR3, the full variable domain is DVKVTQSSRYLVKRTGEKVFLECVQDMDHENMFWYRQDPGLGLRLIYFSYDVKMKEKGDIPEGYSVSREKKERFSLILESASTNQTSMYLCASSSLDVGSDTQYFGPGTRLTVL.

The rearrangement uses TRBV11-2 and TRBJ2-7; D possibly uses TRBD1 or TRBD2 (5 bases each). The germline V gene encodes CDR1 SGHAT and CDR2 FQNNGV. Trimming took 0 bases from V and 8 from J, leaving 23 bases between them. This CDR3 is built from 17 residues. DNA of the CDR3: TGTGCCAGCAGCTTAGATCGGGTTGGGACGACGGGAATGAAGCAGTACTTC. This codes for CASSLDRVGTTGMKQYF.

V usage is TRBV2 and J usage is TRBJ1-1; D gene unclear. CDR3 size: 11 residues. In germline, CDR1 is SNHLY, CDR2 FYNNEI. With 6 bases removed from V and 10 bases from J, the gap between germline ends came to 12 bases. In nucleotides, the CDR3 is TGTGCCAGCAGCCCGGGGAGGAGAGCTTTCTTT. Translated, it gives CASSPGRRAFF.

The chain employs TRBV4-1 and TRBJ2-7, with 8 bases identical to TRBD1. Germline CDR1 and CDR2: MGHRA and YSYEKL. CDR3 length: 14 amino acids. The V and J ends lost 4 bases and 5 bases, in that order; junction bases with no gene match: 7. CDR3 protein: CASSPSRGLNEQYF. The CDR3, as DNA: TGCGCCAGCAGCCCATCCAGGGGGCTGAACGAGCAGTACTTC.

This clone was seen a handful of times. The chain joins TRBV19 to TRBJ1-1; possible D gene TRBD1, 5 bases. Trimming cost V 1 base and J 0 bases, with 12 bases left between them. Germline CDR1 reads LNHDA; CDR2 reads SQIVND (reference sequence). The length of the CDR3 is 16 residues. CDR3 region: CASSIGRGPMNTEAFF. The CDR3 DNA sequence: TGTGCCAGTAGTATAGGAAGGGGACCTATGAACACTGAAGCTTTCTTT. Full variable domain (rest looked up from reference TRBV19 and TRBJ1-1): DGGITQSPKYLFRKEGQNVTLSCEQNLNHDAMYWYRQDPGQGLRLIYYSQIVNDFQKGDIAEGYSVSREKKESFPLTVTSAQKNPTAFYLCASSIGRGPMNTEAFFGQGTRLTVV.

The chain joins TRBV27 to TRBJ2-1; 7 bases are a match to TRBD2. V trimming: 6 bases; J trimming: 0 bases; junction bases outside the gene matches: 5. Germline V CDR1 and CDR2: MNHEY, SMNVEV (reference sequence). This CDR3 region has 15 residues. CDR3: CASRSSGSSYNEQFF. CDR3 sequence (DNA): TGTGCCAGCAGGTCTAGCGGAAGCTCCTACAATGAGCAGTTCTTC.

V usage is TRBV6-5 and J usage is TRBJ1-2, with D hard to call. The CDR3 has 13 residues. V was cut by 7 bases and J by 4 bases, with 13 bases left in between. Looked up from germline, CDR1 is MNHEY and CDR2 is SVGAGI. The CDR3 reads CASTPYVGYGYTF. The CDR3 DNA reads as TGTGCCAGCACCCCATATGTCGGCTATGGCTACACCTTC.

V is TRBV19 and J is TRBJ1-6; D is undetermined. In germline, CDR1 is LNHDA, CDR2 SQIVND (reference sequence). This CDR3 comprises 17 residues. Trimming removed 2 bases from V and 7 bases from J, with 18 bases in between. CDR3 sequence reads: CASSIIPGPGRNSPLHF. Written as DNA, the CDR3 is TGTGCCAGTAGTATAATTCCCGGGCCCGGACGGAATTCACCCCTCCACTTT.